This T cell receptor beta chain emerged from a study of T cells after yellow fever vaccination. Across the study: Some fractions had low cell numbers, and these were prepared with SMART-Seq v4 Ultra Low Input.

The study's findings and limits: Post-booster reappearance was seen for most primary-vaccination clones (just over 95% CD4, around 88% CD8).

Many counts were recorded for this clonotype. Antigen unknown. For TCR, cDNA came from 5'RACE template switching, which added a universal primer site and UMIs. TCRdb independently ran MiXCR on the 5' RACE reads; one entry per CDR3 protein. The table includes about 140,000 distinct CDR3 sequences, approximately 6.6% detected once. V was trimmed by 0 bases and J by 6 bases, leaving 15 bases between them. The CDR3 runs to 15 residues. Germline V CDR1 and CDR2: LGHDT, YNNKEL (reference sequence). The material sequenced was CD4+ T cells sorted from PBMCs, taken 10 days after the yellow fever booster vaccination. The origin of this receptor is a man aged 30 to 45 who received the YFV17D yellow fever vaccine. This chain joins TRBV3-1 and TRBJ2-7; the D gene is possibly TRBD2 (6 bases). CDR3 nucleotides: TGTGCCAGCAGCCAAGAAGAGGGAATGCGGGGCGAGCAGTACTTC. Amino acids: CASSQEEGMRGEQYF.